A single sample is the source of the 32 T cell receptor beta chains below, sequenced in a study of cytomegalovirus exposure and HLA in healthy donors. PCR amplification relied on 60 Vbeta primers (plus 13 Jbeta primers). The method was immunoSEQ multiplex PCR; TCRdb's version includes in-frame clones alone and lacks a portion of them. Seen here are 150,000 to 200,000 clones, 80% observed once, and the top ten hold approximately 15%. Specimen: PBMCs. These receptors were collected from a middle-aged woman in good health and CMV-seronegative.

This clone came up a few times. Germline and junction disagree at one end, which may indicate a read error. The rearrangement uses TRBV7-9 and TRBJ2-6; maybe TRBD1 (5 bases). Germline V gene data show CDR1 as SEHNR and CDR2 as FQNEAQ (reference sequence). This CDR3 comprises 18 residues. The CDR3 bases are TGTTCCAGCAGCTTAGTACGCCAGACAGTCTCTGGGGCCAACGTCCTGACTTTC. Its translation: CSSSLVRQTVSGANVLTF.

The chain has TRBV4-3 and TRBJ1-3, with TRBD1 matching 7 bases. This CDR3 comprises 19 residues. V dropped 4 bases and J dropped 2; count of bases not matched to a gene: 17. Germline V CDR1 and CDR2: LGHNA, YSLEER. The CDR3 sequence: CASSPRLPGTEKTGNTIYF. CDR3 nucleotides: TGCGCCAGCAGCCCCCGTTTACCCGGGACAGAGAAAACTGGAAACACCATATATTTT.

The CDR3 region is CASNSGASGHTGELFF. CDR3 DNA sequence: TGTGCCAGTAATTCCGGGGCTAGCGGGCATACCGGGGAGCTGTTTTTT. The rearrangement uses TRBV19 and TRBJ2-2; the match to TRBD2 covers 8 bases. The CDR3 runs 16 residues. Germline V gene data show CDR1 as LNHDA and CDR2 as SQIVND (reference sequence). V lost 7 bases to trimming and J lost 5 bases; unmatched junction nucleotides: 12.

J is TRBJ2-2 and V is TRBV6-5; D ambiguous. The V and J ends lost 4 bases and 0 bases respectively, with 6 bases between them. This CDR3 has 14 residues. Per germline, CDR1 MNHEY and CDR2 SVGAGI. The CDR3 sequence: CASSLNANTGELFF. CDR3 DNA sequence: TGTGCCAGCAGTTTAAATGCGAACACCGGGGAGCTGTTTTTT.

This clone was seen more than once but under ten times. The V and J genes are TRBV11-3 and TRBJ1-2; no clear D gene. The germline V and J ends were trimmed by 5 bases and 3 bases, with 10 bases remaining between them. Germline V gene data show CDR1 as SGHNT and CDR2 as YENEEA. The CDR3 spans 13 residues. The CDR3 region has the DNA TGTGCCAGCAGCCCCGTATCGGACTATGGCTACACCTTC. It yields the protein CASSPVSDYGYTF. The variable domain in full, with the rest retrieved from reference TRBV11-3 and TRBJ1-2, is EAGVVQSPRYKIIEKKQPVAFWCNPISGHNTLYWYLQNLGQGPELLIRYENEEAVDDSQLPKDRFSAERLKGVDSTLKIQPAELGDSAVYLCASSPVSDYGYTFGSGTRLTVV.

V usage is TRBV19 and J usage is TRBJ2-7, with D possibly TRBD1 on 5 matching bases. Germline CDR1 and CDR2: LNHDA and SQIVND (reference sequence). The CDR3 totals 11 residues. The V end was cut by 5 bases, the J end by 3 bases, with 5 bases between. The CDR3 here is CASSDSYEQYF. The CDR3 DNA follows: TGTGCCAGTAGTGACAGCTACGAGCAGTACTTC.

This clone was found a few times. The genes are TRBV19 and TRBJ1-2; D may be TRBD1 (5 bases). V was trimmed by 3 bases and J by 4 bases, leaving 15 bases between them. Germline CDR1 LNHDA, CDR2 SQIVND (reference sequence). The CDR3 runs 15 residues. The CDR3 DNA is TGTGCCAGTAGTATCCAGGTGGACAAAATCTATGGCTACACCTTC. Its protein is CASSIQVDKIYGYTF.

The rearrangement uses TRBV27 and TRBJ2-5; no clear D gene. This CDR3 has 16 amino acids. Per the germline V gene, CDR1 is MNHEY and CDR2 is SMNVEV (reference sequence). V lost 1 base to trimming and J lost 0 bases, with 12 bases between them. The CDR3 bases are TGTGCCAGCAGTTTATTCTCCTCGGTATACCAAGAGACCCAGTACTTC. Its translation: CASSLFSSVYQETQYF.

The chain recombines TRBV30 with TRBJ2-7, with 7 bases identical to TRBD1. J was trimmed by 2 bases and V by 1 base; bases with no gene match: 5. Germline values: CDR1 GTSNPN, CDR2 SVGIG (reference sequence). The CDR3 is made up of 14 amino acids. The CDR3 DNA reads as TGTGCCTGGAGTGGAGGGGGCAGGGCCTACGAGCAGTACTTC. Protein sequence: CAWSGGGRAYEQYF.

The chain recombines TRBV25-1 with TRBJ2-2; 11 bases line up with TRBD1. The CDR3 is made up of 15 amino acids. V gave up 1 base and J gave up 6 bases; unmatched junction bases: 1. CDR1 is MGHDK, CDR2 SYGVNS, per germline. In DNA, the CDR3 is TGTGCCAGCAGTGAATCGGGACAGGGGGCCGGGGAGCTGTTTTTT. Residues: CASSESGQGAGELFF. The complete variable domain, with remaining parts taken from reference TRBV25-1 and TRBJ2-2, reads EADIYQTPRYLVIGTGKKITLECSQTMGHDKMYWYQQDPGMELHLIHYSYGVNSTEKGDLSSESTVSRIRTEHFPLTLESARPSHTSQYLCASSESGQGAGELFFGEGSRLTVL.

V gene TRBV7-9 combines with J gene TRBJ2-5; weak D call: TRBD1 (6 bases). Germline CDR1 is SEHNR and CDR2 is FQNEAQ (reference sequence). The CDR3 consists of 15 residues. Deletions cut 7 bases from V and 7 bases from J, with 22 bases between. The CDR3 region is CASNPPGTQIGTQYF. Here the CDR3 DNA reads TGTGCCAGCAACCCTCCCGGGACACAAATTGGGACCCAGTACTTC.

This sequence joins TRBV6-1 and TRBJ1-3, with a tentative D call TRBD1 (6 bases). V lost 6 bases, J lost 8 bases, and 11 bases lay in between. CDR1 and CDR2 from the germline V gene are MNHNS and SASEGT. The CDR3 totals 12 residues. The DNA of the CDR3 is TGTGCCAGCAGCACAGGGAGAGACACCATATATTTT. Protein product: CASSTGRDTIYF.

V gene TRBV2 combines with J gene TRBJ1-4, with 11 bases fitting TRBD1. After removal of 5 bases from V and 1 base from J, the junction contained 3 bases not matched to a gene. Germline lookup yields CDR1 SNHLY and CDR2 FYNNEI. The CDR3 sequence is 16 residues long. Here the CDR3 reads CASSPGQGVTNEKLFF. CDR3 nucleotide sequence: TGTGCCAGCAGTCCGGGACAGGGGGTAACTAATGAAAAACTGTTTTTT.

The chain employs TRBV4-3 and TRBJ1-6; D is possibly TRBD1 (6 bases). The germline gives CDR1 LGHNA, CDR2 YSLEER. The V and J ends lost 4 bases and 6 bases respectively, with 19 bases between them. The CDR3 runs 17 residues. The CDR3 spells CASSPDAAGAGNSPLHF. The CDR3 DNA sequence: TGCGCCAGCAGCCCTGATGCCGCGGGGGCCGGTAATTCACCCCTCCACTTT.

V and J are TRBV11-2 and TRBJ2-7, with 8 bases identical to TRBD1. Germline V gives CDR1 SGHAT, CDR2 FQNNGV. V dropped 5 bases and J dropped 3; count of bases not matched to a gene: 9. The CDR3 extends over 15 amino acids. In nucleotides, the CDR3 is TGTGCCAGCAGCGCCCTTTCCGGGACAGGCTACGAGCAGTACTTC. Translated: CASSALSGTGYEQYF. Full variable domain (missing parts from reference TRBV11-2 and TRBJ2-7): EAGVAQSPRYKIIEKRQSVAFWCNPISGHATLYWYQQILGQGPKLLIQFQNNGVVDDSQLPKDRFSAERLKGVDSTLKIQPAKLEDSAVYLCASSALSGTGYEQYFGPGTRLTVT.

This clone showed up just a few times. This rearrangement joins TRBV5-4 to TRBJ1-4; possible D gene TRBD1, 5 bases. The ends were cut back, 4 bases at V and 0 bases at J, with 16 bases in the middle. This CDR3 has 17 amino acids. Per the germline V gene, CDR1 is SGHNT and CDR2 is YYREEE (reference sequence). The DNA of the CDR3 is TGTGCCAGCAGCCCGCGCGGGGGGGTAGCAACTAATGAAAAACTGTTTTTT. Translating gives CASSPRGGVATNEKLFF.

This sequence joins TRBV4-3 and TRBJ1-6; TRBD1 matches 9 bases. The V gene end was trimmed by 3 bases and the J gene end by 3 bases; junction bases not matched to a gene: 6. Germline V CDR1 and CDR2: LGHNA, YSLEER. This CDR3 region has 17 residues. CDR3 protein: CASSHLDRGGYNSPLHF. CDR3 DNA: TGCGCCAGCAGCCACCTGGACAGGGGCGGCTATAATTCACCCCTCCACTTT.

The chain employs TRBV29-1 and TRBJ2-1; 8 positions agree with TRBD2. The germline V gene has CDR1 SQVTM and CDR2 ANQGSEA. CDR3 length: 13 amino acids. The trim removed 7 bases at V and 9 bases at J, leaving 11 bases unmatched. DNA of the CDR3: TGCAGCGCTTCCCGGAGCGGGAGCGGTGAGCAGTTCTTC. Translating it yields CSASRSGSGEQFF.

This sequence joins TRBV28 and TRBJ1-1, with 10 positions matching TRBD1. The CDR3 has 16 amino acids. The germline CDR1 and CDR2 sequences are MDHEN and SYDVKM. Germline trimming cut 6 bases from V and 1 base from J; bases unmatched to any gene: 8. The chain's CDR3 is CASRDGTGDGNTEAFF. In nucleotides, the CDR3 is TGTGCCAGCAGGGACGGGACAGGGGATGGGAACACTGAAGCTTTCTTT.

The CDR3 sequence: CASSLGTSGHNEQFF. For the CDR3, the DNA is TGTGCCAGCAGCTTAGGGACTAGCGGACACAATGAGCAGTTCTTC. The J gene is TRBJ2-1, the V gene TRBV7-6, with 10 bases aligning to TRBD2. The ends lost 1 base at V and 5 bases at J; junction bases unmatched: 2. Germline-derived CDR1 and CDR2 are SGHVS and FNYEAQ. CDR3 length equals 15 residues.

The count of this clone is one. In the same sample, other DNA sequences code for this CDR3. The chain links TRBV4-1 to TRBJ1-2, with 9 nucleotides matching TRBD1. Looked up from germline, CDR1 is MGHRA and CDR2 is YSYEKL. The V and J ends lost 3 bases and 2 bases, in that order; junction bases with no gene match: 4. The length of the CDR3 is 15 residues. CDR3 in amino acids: CASSQGQGGNYGYTF. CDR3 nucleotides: TGCGCCAGCAGCCAGGGACAGGGCGGAAACTATGGCTACACCTTC.

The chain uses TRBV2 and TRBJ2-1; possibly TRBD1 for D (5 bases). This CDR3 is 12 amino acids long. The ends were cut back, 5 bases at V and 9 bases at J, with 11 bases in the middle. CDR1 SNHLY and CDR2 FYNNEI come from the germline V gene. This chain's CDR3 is CASSRQHLEQFF. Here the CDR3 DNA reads TGTGCCAGCAGTCGACAGCATCTTGAGCAGTTCTTC.

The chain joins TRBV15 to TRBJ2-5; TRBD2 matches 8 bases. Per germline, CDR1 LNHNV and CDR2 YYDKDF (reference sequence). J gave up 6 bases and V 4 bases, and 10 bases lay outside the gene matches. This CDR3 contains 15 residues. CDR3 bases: TGTGCCACCAGCAAATTAGCGGGGTTGGAAAAGACCCAGTACTTC. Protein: CATSKLAGLEKTQYF.

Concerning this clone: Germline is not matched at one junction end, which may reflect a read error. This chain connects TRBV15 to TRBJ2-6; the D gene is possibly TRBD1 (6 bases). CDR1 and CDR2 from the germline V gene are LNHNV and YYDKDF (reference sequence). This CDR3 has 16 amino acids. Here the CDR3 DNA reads TGTGCCACCAGCAGAGAGGTAGCCCCAGGGGCCAACGGCCTGACTTTC. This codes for CATSREVAPGANGLTF.

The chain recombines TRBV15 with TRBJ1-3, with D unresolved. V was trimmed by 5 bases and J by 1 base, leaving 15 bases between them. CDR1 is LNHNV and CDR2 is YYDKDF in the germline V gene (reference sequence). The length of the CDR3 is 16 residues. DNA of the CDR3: TGTGCCACCAGCCGGTTCCCCCAGGTATCTGGAAACACCATATATTTT. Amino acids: CATSRFPQVSGNTIYF. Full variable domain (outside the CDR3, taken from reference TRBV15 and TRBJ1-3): DAMVIQNPRYQVTQFGKPVTLSCSQTLNHNVMYWYQQKSSQAPKLLFHYYDKDFNNEADTPDNFQSRRPNTSFCFLDIRSPGLGDTAMYLCATSRFPQVSGNTIYFGEGSWLTVV.

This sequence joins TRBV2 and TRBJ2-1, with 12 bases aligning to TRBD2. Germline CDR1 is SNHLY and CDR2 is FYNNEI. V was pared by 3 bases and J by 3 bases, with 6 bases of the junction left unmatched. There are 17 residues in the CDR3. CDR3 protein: CASSDTSGGSIYNEQFF. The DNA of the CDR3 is TGTGCCAGCAGTGACACTAGCGGGGGGTCCATCTACAATGAGCAGTTCTTC.

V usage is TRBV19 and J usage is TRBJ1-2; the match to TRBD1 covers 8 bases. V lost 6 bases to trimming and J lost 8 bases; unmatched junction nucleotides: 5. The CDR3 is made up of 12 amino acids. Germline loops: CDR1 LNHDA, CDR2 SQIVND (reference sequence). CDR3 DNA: TGTGCCAGTAGAAGCAGGGGGCACGGCTACACCTTC. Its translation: CASRSRGHGYTF.

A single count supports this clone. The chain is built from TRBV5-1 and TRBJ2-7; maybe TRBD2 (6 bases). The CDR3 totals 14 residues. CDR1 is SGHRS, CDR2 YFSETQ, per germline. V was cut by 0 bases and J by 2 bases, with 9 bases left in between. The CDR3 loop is CASSLVEGPYEQYF. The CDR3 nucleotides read TGCGCCAGCAGCTTGGTGGAGGGGCCCTACGAGCAGTACTTC.

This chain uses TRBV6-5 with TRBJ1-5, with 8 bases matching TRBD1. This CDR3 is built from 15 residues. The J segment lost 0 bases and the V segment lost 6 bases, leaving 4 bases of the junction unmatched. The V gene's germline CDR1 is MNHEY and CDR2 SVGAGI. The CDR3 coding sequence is TGTGCCAGCAGCTCGACAGGGGATAGCAATCAGCCCCAGCATTTT. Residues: CASSSTGDSNQPQHF.

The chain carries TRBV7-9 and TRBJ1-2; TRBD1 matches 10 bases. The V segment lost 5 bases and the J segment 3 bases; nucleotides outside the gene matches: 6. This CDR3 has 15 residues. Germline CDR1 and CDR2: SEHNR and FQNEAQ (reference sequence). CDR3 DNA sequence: TGTGCCAGCAGCCCCGGGACAGGGGAGTACTATGGCTACACCTTC. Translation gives CASSPGTGEYYGYTF.

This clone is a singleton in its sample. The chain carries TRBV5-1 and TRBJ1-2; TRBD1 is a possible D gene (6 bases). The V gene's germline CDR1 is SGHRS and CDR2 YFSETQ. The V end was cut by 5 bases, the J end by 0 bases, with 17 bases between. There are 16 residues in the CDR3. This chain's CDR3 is CASSFGTQGSNYGYTF. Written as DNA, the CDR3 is TGCGCCAGCAGTTTTGGTACACAGGGTTCTAACTATGGCTACACCTTC. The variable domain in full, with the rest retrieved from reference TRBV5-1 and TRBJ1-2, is KAGVTQTPRYLIKTRGQQVTLSCSPISGHRSVSWYQQTPGQGLQFLFEYFSETQRNKGNFPGRFSGRQFSNSRSEMNVSTLELGDSALYLCASSFGTQGSNYGYTFGSGTRLTVV.

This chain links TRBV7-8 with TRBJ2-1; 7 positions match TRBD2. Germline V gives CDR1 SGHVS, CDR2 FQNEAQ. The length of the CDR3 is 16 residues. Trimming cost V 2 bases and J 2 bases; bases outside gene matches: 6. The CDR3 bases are TGTGCCAGCAGCTTAATAGGCGGGAGCGCCTACAATGAGCAGTTCTTC. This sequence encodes CASSLIGGSAYNEQFF.